The entry below describes one TCR beta chain. The data stem from a study of blood T cell repertoires in COVID-19. Here immunoSEQ multiplex PCR was the method, and the copy in TCRdb shows in-frame clones only, minus some. The profile shows some 460,000 clones, 70% to 90% of them singletons. Trimming took off 4 bases at V and 4 bases at J, with 17 bases between the two ends. Germline loops: CDR1 SGDLS, CDR2 YYNGEE. This CDR3 spans 15 amino acids. Sequencing was done on a sample of PBMCs or T cells enriched from blood (not recorded which). The chain combines TRBV9 with TRBJ1-2; D not certain. This TCR was recovered from a woman aged 18-29 years with acute COVID-19. The CDR3 DNA reads as TGTGCCAGCAGCTTTGGGCGGGAGGGCTCCTATGGCTACACCTTC. Translated, it gives CASSFGREGSYGYTF. Filled out from reference TRBV9 and TRBJ1-2, the complete variable domain reads DSGVTQTPKHLITATGQRVTLRCSPRSGDLSVYWYQQSLDQGLQFLIQYYNGEERAKGNILERFSAQQFPDLHSELNLSSLELGDSALYFCASSFGREGSYGYTFGSGTRLTVV.